Listed below are T cell receptor beta chains from one sample, sequenced in a study of lymphopenia after photon versus proton radiotherapy. This table comes from immunoSEQ multiplex PCR, and its TCRdb copy is limited to in-frame clones, with some not included. The sample lists under 75,000 clones, under 95% seen once, with 2% to 2.5% in the top ten. The source was peripheral blood, collected from a patient treated with photon-based radiotherapy. These receptors all come from a woman in her thirties or forties with cholangiocarcinoma. Each CDR3 is given with its conserved first and last residue. D genes are given only for firm matches. Expanded clones get a size class; other rows say once, few or many, or leave the size out.

- TRBJ2-7 - 14 TRBV11-2 CASSPLSPPYEQYF TGTGCCAGCAGCCCTTTATCGCCCCCCTACGAGCAGTACTTC
- TRBJ1-4 - 15 TRBV18 CASSQGARVHEKLFF TGTGCCAGCTCACAAGGTGCCAGGGTGCATGAAAAACTGTTTTTT
- TRBJ1-2 few 12 TRBV6-6 CASSLQGEGYTF TGTGCCAGCAGTCTACAGGGAGAAGGCTACACCTTC
TRBD1 TRBJ1-4 - 16 TRBV5-6 CASSFSGTGLEEKLFF TGTGCCAGCAGCTTCAGTGGGACAGGACTAGAAGAAAAACTGTTTTTT
- TRBJ2-3 once 14 TRBV6-5 CASSSGSSTDTQYF TGTGCCAGCAGTTCTGGATCTAGCACAGATACGCAGTATTTT
- TRBJ2-7 - 12 TRBV30 CAWSDGSYEQYF TGTGCCTGGAGTGACGGTTCCTACGAGCAGTACTTC
TRBD1 TRBJ2-3 - 15 TRBV6-5 CASSPTGDLPDTQYF TGTGCCAGCAGTCCAACAGGGGACCTCCCAGATACGCAGTATTTT
- TRBJ1-2 - 13 TRBV19 CASTSYSNYGYTF TGTGCCAGTACCAGCTATTCTAACTATGGCTACACCTTC
- TRBJ1-1 - 13 TRBV6-5 CASSQQQNTEAFF TGTGCCAGCAGTCAACAGCAGAACACTGAAGCTTTCTTT
- TRBJ1-5 - 14 TRBV7-2 CASSSDSTNQPQHF TGTGCCAGCAGCTCCGACAGCACTAATCAGCCCCAGCATTTT
TRBD1 TRBJ2-2 - 15 TRBV5-4 CASSSGTGRTGELFF TGTGCCAGCAGCTCCGGGACAGGGCGCACCGGGGAGCTGTTTTTT
- TRBJ1-1 once 15 TRBV19 CASKAQGWGNTEAFF TGTGCCAGTAAAGCACAGGGTTGGGGGAACACTGAAGCTTTCTTT
- TRBJ2-7 - 15 TRBV11-3 CASSKNDGPTYEQYF TGTGCCAGCAGCAAAAACGACGGACCCACCTACGAGCAGTACTTC
- TRBJ1-4 - 11 TRBV29-1 CSVEFLEKLFF TGCAGCGTTGAATTTCTGGAAAAACTGTTTTTT
- TRBJ2-1 - 11 TRBV5-4 CASSRDNEQFF TGTGCCAGCAGCAGGGACAATGAGCAGTTCTTC
- TRBJ1-1 - 14 TRBV18 CASSQDSMNTEAFF TGTGCCAGCTCACAGGACAGCATGAACACTGAAGCTTTCTTT
- TRBJ1-4 - 16 TRBV4-1 CASSQAPRFESEKLFF TGCGCCAGCAGCCAAGCCCCGAGGTTTGAAAGTGAAAAACTGTTTTTT
TRBD1 TRBJ1-2 - 15 TRBV2 CASSPDRASNYGYTF TGTGCCAGCAGTCCCGACAGGGCTTCTAACTATGGCTACACCTTC